The present T cell receptor (beta chain) was sequenced within a study of Graves' ophthalmopathy and Graves' hyperthyroidism. This clonotype has only a few counts. Amplification of the TCR beta CDR3 regions used RNA transcripts (as template). First-round RT-PCR employed HTBI primers, with a second-round multiplex PCR after it. TCRdb used MiXCR to reprocess the multiplex PCR reads, holding one entry per CDR3 protein. The profile covers about 240,000 distinct CDR3 sequences, with 45% to 55% appearing a single time and roughly 50% taken by the ten largest. The germline CDR1 and CDR2 sequences are SEHNR and FQNEAQ (reference sequence). V lost 5 bases, J lost 3 bases, and 14 bases lay in between. This CDR3 is built from 14 residues.

The sequenced material came from peripheral blood. This TCR derives from an adult man with Graves' ophthalmopathy. The chain is built from TRBV7-9 and TRBJ2-7; D gene unclear. The CDR3 coding sequence is TGTGCCAGCAGCCCCTTAGGAGCCCACTACGAGCAGTACTTC. This codes for CASSPLGAHYEQYF.